What follows describes a single T cell receptor beta chain. Its antigen is currently unknown. Per-sample assaying covered 95,000 to 100,000 TCR templates. The assay was immunoSEQ multiplex PCR, and TCRdb's table has in-frame clones only and misses some. The table has tens of thousands of clones, 85% to 95% seen once; the top ten hold about 40%. With 10 bases clipped from V and 2 bases from J, the junction kept 4 bases outside the gene matches. CDR1 MNHNY and CDR2 SVGAGI come from the germline V gene (reference sequence). CDR3 length equals 14 residues. The sample is drawn from a study of siplizumab effects on memory and regulatory T cells. Whole-study results and caveats: Naive T cells appeared more diverse than memory cells and seemed to be major alloresponse contributors. Only a minority of proliferating CD4+ or CD8+ clones had an assignable naive or memory phenotype, with roughly 75-96% lacking one.

This chain connects TRBV6-6 to TRBJ2-5; 13 nucleotides match TRBD2. This TCR came from a human donor in good health. The sequencing sample was made of CD8+ T cells sorted from blood. The chain's CDR3 is CATGTSGTQETQYF. CDR3 in DNA: TGTGCCACCGGGACTAGCGGGACTCAAGAGACCCAGTACTTC.